This T cell receptor (beta chain) was sequenced in a study of response to subunit inactivated influenza vaccine. To note about this clonotype: Its antigen remains unknown.

With 1 base clipped from V and 5 bases from J, the junction kept 3 bases outside the gene matches. The CDR3 is 15 residues long. Germline CDR1 is SGHTA and CDR2 is FQGNSA. Study conclusions and caveats: The authors suggested that every seasonal influenza vaccination recruits few new T cells.

TCRdb redid the calling of the RT-PCR reads with MiXCR, one entry per CDR3 protein. Of over 400,000 distinct CDR3 sequences listed, 10% to 15% are singletons. This receptor was obtained from a man in his forties or fifties who received an inactivated influenza vaccine. The chain recombines TRBV7-2 with TRBJ1-2, with 11 bases matching TRBD1. This specimen consisted of PBMCs from blood, obtained roughly 6 weeks after vaccination. The CDR3 loop reads CASSLVWDRGYGYTF. As DNA, the CDR3 is TGTGCCAGCAGCTTAGTATGGGACAGGGGGTATGGCTACACCTTC.